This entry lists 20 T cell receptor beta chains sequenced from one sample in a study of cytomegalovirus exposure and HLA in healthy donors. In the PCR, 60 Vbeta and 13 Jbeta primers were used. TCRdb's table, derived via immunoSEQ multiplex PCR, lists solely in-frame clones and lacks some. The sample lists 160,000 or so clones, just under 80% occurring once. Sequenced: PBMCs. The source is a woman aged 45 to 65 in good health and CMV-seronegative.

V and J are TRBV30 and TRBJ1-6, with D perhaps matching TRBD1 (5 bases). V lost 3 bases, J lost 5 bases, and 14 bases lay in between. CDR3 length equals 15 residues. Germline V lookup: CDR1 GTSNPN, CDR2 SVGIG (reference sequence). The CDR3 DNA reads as TGTGCCTGGAGCCGAGGACACACCAATAATTCACCCCTCCACTTT. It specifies CAWSRGHTNNSPLHF.

CDR3 protein: CASSQEAAKLFF. DNA of the CDR3: TGTGCCAGCAGCCAAGAAGCGGCCAAACTGTTTTTT. V is TRBV4-2 and J is TRBJ1-4, with D unclear. This CDR3 region has 12 residues. CDR1 LGHNA and CDR2 YNFKEQ come from the germline V gene. V was clipped by 0 bases and J by 11 bases, with 7 bases between them.

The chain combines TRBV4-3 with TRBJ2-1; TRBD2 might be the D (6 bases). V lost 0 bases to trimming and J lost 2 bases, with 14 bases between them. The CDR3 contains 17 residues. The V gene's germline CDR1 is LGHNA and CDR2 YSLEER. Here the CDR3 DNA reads TGCGCCAGCAGCCAAGATCGGGGCGGGGCGACCTACAATGAGCAGTTCTTC. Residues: CASSQDRGGATYNEQFF.

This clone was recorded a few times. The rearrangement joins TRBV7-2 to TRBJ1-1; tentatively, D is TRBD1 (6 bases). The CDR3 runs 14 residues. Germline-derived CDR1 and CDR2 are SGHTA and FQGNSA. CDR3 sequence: CASCLVVTGTEAFF. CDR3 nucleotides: TGTGCTAGCTGCTTAGTCGTGACAGGTACAGAAGCTTTCTTT.

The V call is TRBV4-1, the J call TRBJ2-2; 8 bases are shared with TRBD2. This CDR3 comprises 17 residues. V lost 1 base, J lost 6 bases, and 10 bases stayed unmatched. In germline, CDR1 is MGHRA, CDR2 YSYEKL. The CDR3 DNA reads TGCGCCAGCAGCCAAGCGCTTACGGGGGGGCCACCCGGGGAGCTGTTTTTT. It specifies CASSQALTGGPPGELFF.

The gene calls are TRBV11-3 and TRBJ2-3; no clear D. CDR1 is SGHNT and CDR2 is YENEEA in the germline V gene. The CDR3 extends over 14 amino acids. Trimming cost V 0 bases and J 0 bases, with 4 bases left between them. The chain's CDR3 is CASSLDLSTDTQYF. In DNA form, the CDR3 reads TGTGCCAGCAGCTTAGATCTTAGCACAGATACGCAGTATTTT.

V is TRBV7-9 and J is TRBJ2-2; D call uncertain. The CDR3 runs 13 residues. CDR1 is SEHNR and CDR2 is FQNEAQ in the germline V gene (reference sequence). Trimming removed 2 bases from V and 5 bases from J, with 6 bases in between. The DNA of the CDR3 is TGTGCCAGCAGCTTAAGCCCAACCGGGGAGCTGTTTTTT. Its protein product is CASSLSPTGELFF. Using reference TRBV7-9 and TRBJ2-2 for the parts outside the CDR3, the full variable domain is DTGVSQNPRHKITKRGQNVTFRCDPISEHNRLYWYRQTLGQGPEFLTYFQNEAQLEKSRLLSDRFSAERPKGSFSTLEIQRTEQGDSAMYLCASSLSPTGELFFGEGSRLTVL.

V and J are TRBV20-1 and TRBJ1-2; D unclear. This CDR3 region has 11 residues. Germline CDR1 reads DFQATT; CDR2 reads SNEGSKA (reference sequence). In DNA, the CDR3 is TGCAGGGCCACCCGGAGCGATGGCTACACCTTC. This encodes CRATRSDGYTF.

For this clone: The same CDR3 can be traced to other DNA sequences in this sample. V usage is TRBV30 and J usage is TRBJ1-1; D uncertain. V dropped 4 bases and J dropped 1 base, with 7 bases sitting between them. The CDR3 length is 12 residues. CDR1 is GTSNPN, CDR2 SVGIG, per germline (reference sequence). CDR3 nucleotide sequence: TGTGCCTGGACTCGGGGGAACACTGAAGCTTTCTTT. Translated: CAWTRGNTEAFF.

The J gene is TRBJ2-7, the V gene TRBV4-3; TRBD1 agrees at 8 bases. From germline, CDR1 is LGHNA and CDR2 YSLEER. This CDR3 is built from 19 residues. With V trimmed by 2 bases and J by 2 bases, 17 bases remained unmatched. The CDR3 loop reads CASSQSRTGSYVGPYEQYF. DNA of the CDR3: TGCGCCAGCAGCCAATCACGGACAGGGTCATACGTGGGTCCCTACGAGCAGTACTTC.

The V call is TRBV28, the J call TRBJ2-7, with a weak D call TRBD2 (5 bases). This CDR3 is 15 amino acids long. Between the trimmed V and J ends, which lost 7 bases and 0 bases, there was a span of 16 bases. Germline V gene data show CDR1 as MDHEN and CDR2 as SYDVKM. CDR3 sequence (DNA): TGTGCCAGCACCCCCGCCAGCGGCTCCTCCTACGAGCAGTACTTC. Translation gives CASTPASGSSYEQYF.

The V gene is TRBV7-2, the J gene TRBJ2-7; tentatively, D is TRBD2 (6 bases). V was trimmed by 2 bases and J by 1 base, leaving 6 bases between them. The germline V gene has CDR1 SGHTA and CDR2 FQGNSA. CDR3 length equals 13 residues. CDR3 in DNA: TGTGCCAGCAGCTTACGGGAGTCCTACGAGCAGTACTTC. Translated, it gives CASSLRESYEQYF.

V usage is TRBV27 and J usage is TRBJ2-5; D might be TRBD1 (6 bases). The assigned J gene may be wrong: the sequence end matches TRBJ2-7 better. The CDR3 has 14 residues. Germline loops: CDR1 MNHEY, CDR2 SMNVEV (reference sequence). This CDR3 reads CASSGTGFSYEQYF. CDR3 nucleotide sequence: TGTGCCAGCAGCGGAACAGGGTTCTCCTACGAGCAGTACTTC.

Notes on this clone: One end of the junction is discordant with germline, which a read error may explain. DNA for the CDR3: TGTGCCGGCAGGGACAGAGGGTTGGGAAGCAATCAGCCCCAGCATTTT. Its translation is CAGRDRGLGSNQPQHF. The chain recombines TRBV5-8 with TRBJ1-5; 7 bases map to TRBD1. This CDR3 region has 16 residues. Per germline, CDR1 SGHTS and CDR2 YDEGEE.

Here the CDR3 reads CASTIKTIDYPMSSRLGQFF. As DNA, the CDR3 is TGTGCCAGCACCATCAAAACTATAGACTACCCAATGAGCAGTAGGTTGGGGCAGTTCTTC. J is TRBJ2-1 and V is TRBV9; possibly TRBD2 for D (5 bases). Trimming cost V 6 bases and J 12 bases, with 40 bases left between them. CDR3 length: 20 amino acids. Germline V gives CDR1 SGDLS, CDR2 YYNGEE.

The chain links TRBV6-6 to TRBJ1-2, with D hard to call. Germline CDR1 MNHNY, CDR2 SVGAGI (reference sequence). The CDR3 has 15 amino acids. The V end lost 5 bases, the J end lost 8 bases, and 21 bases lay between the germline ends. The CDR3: CASSAPGGPATGYTF. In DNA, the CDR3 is TGTGCCAGCAGTGCTCCCGGAGGGCCAGCTACCGGCTACACCTTC.

The CDR3 sequence: CASSLGGPAQETQYF. For the CDR3, the DNA is TGTGCCAGCAGCTTAGGTGGGCCCGCACAAGAGACCCAGTACTTC. The chain combines TRBV7-8 with TRBJ2-5; D unclear. CDR1 and CDR2 from the germline V gene are SGHVS and FQNEAQ. CDR3 length: 15 residues. Trimming left V 1 base short and J 2 bases short, with 11 bases between.

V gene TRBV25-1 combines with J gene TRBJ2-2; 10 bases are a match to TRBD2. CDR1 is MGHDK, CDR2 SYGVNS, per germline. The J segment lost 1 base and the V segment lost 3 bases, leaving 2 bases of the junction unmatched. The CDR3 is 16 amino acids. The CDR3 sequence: CASSESGGENTGELFF. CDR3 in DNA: TGTGCCAGCAGTGAGAGCGGGGGGGAGAACACCGGGGAGCTGTTTTTT. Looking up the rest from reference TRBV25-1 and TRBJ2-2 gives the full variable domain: EADIYQTPRYLVIGTGKKITLECSQTMGHDKMYWYQQDPGMELHLIHYSYGVNSTEKGDLSSESTVSRIRTEHFPLTLESARPSHTSQYLCASSESGGENTGELFFGEGSRLTVL.

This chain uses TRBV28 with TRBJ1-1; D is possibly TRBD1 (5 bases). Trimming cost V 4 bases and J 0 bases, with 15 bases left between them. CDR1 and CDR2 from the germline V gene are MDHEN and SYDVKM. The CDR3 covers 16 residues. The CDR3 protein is CASSYFPTDLNTEAFF. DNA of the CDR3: TGTGCCAGCAGTTACTTTCCGACAGATTTGAACACTGAAGCTTTCTTT.

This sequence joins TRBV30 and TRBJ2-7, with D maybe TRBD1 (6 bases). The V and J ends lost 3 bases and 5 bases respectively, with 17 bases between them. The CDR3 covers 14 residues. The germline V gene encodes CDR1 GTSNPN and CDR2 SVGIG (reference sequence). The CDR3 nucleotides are TGTGCCTGGAGGGCGATCACAGGGTTGCACGAGCAGTACTTC. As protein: CAWRAITGLHEQYF.